This T cell receptor (beta chain) was identified during a study of a mutant IDH1 vaccine in newly diagnosed glioma. Whole-study context: Vaccination of patients was performed eight times, in weeks 1, 3, 5, 7, 11, 15, 19 and 23. Most patients had radiochemotherapy with temozolomide before enrollment; others had one alone.

The data were produced by immunoSEQ multiplex PCR, yet TCRdb's version contains in-frame clones alone and is incomplete. Of about 120,000 clones listed, roughly 90% are singletons. Indicated time point: week 11, during vaccination. Vaccination comprised doses that each held 300 ug of mutant IDH1 20-mer peptide, plus topical imiquimod. V was pared by 5 bases and J by 10 bases, with 5 bases between. This CDR3 is built from 8 residues. In germline, CDR1 is DFQATT, CDR2 SNEGSKA (reference sequence). This clone was counted only a few times. Its antigen remains unknown. The chain recombines TRBV20-1 with TRBJ1-1; D not resolved. Sequencing used PBMCs, obtained from a glioma patient whose treatment included an IDH1 peptide vaccine. This sequence was found in a woman between 45 and 60 years old with glioma. CDR3 sequence: CSAGVAFF. In nucleotides, the CDR3 is TGCAGTGCTGGTGTAGCTTTCTTT.